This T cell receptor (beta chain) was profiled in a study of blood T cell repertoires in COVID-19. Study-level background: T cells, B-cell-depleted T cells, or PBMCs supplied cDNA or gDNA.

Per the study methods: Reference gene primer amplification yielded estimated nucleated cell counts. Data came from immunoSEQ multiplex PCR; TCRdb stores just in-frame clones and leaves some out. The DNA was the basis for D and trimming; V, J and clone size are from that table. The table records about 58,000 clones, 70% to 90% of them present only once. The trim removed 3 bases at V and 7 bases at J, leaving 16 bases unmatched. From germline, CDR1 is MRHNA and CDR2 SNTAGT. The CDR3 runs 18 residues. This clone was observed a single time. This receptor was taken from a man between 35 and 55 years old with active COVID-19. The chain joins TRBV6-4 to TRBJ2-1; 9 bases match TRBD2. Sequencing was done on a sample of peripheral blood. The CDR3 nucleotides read TGTGCCAGCAGTGAAAGGAGGTATGAGGCGGGAGGGAGAAATGAGCAGTTCTTC. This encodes CASSERRYEAGGRNEQFF.